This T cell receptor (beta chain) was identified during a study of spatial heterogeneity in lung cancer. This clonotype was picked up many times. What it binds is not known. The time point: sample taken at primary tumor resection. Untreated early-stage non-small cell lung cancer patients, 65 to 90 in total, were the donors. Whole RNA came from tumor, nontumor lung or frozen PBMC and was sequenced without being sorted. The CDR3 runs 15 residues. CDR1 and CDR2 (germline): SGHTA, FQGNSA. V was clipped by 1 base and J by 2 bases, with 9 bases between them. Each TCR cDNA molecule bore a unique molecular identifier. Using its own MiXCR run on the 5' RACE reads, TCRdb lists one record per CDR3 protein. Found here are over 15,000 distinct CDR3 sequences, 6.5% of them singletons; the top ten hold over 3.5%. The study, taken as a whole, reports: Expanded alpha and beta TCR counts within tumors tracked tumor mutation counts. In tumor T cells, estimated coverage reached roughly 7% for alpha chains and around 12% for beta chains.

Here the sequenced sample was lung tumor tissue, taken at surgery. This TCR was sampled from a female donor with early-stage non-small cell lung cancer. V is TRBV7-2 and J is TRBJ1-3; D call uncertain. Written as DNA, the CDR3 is TGTGCCAGCAGCTTAGTCAGCTGGGCTGGAAACACCATATATTTT. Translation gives CASSLVSWAGNTIYF.